The 30 T cell receptor beta chains below all came from one sample that was sequenced in a study of shared clonotypes between healthy human individuals. The naive CD8 subset, CD45RO-negative cells positively selected for CCR7, excluded terminally differentiated effector memory CD45RA+ cells. Sequencing was performed with immunoSEQ multiplex PCR; in TCRdb, only in-frame clones are kept and a portion is missing. The data contain 2 million to 2.5 million clones, 85% to 95% of them seen just once; the ten biggest clones take up over 1.5%. The sequencing input was naive CD8+ T cells from PBMCs. Every receptor here comes from a man aged 18 to 29 in good health. Some clones in this sample may be carry-over from other donors' samples.

The V call is TRBV4-1, the J call TRBJ1-1; D ambiguous. The CDR3 runs to 16 residues. CDR1 and CDR2 from the germline V gene are MGHRA and YSYEKL. V was trimmed by 0 bases and J by 3 bases, leaving 14 bases between them. The CDR3 loop is CASSQDRTGSDTEAFF. The CDR3 DNA reads as TGCGCCAGCAGCCAAGATAGGACGGGGTCGGACACTGAAGCTTTCTTT.

V gene TRBV15 combines with J gene TRBJ2-5; TRBD2 matches at 8 bases. CDR3 size: 17 residues. With V trimmed by 0 bases and J by 1 base, 7 bases remained unmatched. Germline CDR1 and CDR2: LNHNV and YYDKDF (reference sequence). The CDR3 bases are TGTGCCACCAGCAGAGATTTGGGACTAGGACTCCAAGAGACCCAGTACTTC. It encodes CATSRDLGLGLQETQYF.

The chain carries TRBV6-5 and TRBJ1-5, with D possibly matching TRBD1 (5 bases). The V gene lost 6 bases and the J gene lost 2 bases, with 11 bases spanning the gap. The CDR3 is 14 amino acids. Germline lookup yields CDR1 MNHEY and CDR2 SVGAGI. CDR3 sequence reads: CASSSGWGNQPQHF. The DNA for the CDR3 is TGTGCCAGCAGCTCAGGGTGGGGCAATCAGCCCCAGCATTTT.

The chain links TRBV2 to TRBJ2-2; D might be TRBD1 (6 bases). The V and J ends lost 3 bases and 4 bases respectively, with 21 bases between them. CDR3 size: 18 residues. CDR1 SNHLY and CDR2 FYNNEI come from the germline V gene. The CDR3 bases are TGTGCCAGCAGTGAGAGGGGGATGAGCGGCCCTCTCACCGGGGAGCTGTTTTTT. Encoded protein: CASSERGMSGPLTGELFF.

This chain uses TRBV9 with TRBJ2-2; D tentatively fits TRBD1 or TRBD2 (6 bases each). The CDR3 totals 15 residues. V lost 3 bases to trimming and J lost 1 base, with 10 bases between them. Germline V CDR1 and CDR2: SGDLS, YYNGEE. DNA of the CDR3: TGTGCCAGCAGCGCACGGGGGCTGAACACCGGGGAGCTGTTTTTT. As protein: CASSARGLNTGELFF. Supplemented by reference TRBV9 and TRBJ2-2, the full variable domain reads DSGVTQTPKHLITATGQRVTLRCSPRSGDLSVYWYQQSLDQGLQFLIQYYNGEERAKGNILERFSAQQFPDLHSELNLSSLELGDSALYFCASSARGLNTGELFFGEGSRLTVL.

The rearrangement joins TRBV27 to TRBJ2-1; maybe TRBD2 (5 bases). Between the trimmed V and J ends, which lost 5 bases and 5 bases, there was a span of 16 bases. Germline CDR1 is MNHEY and CDR2 is SMNVEV (reference sequence). This CDR3 is 15 amino acids long. The CDR3 coding sequence is TGTGCCAGCAGTGAACTTAGAGGGAGCGACAATGAGCAGTTCTTC. As protein: CASSELRGSDNEQFF.

This clone was counted only a few times. V is TRBV30 and J is TRBJ1-1, with 7 bases that match TRBD1. Germline values: CDR1 GTSNPN, CDR2 SVGIG (reference sequence). The length of the CDR3 is 13 residues. V trimming: 2 bases; J trimming: 0 bases; junction bases outside the gene matches: 0. The CDR3 DNA sequence: TGTGCCTGGAGTACAGGGGTGAACACTGAAGCTTTCTTT. It yields the protein CAWSTGVNTEAFF.

CDR3 DNA sequence: TGCGCCAGCAGCTTGGAAGCTGCTGAGCAGTTCTTC. This sequence encodes CASSLEAAEQFF. The chain combines TRBV5-1 with TRBJ2-1, with D hard to call. V was clipped by 0 bases and J by 9 bases, with 7 bases between them. Germline loops: CDR1 SGHRS, CDR2 YFSETQ. CDR3 length equals 12 residues. Supplemented by reference TRBV5-1 and TRBJ2-1, the full variable domain reads KAGVTQTPRYLIKTRGQQVTLSCSPISGHRSVSWYQQTPGQGLQFLFEYFSETQRNKGNFPGRFSGRQFSNSRSEMNVSTLELGDSALYLCASSLEAAEQFFGPGTRLTVL.

The chain employs TRBV2 and TRBJ2-7; possibly TRBD1 or TRBD2 for D (5 bases each). Germline V gene data show CDR1 as SNHLY and CDR2 as FYNNEI. V was pared by 7 bases and J by 9 bases, with 19 bases between. The length of the CDR3 is 13 residues. DNA of the CDR3: TGTGCCAGCAACCAAGGGACCGCAATAGGGCAGTACTTC. Protein: CASNQGTAIGQYF.

The chain links TRBV27 to TRBJ1-6; TRBD1 matches at 8 bases. The CDR3 spans 16 residues. Per the germline V gene, CDR1 is MNHEY and CDR2 is SMNVEV (reference sequence). V trimming: 3 bases; J trimming: 7 bases; junction bases outside the gene matches: 8. The DNA of the CDR3 is TGTGCCAGCAGTTTTGGCACAGGGGGATGGAATTCACCCCTCCACTTT. Translated, it gives CASSFGTGGWNSPLHF.

This chain links TRBV5-4 with TRBJ2-7; D gene unclear. Germline CDR1 and CDR2: SGHNT and YYREEE (reference sequence). The CDR3 length is 11 residues. The germline V and J ends were trimmed by 2 bases and 4 bases, with 4 bases remaining between them. CDR3 nucleotide sequence: TGTGCCAGCAGCTTCGAGTACGAGCAGTACTTC. It codes for CASSFEYEQYF.

This clone was seen a handful of times. CDR3 loop: CASRGQGKVDGYTF. DNA for the CDR3: TGTGCCAGCAGGGGGCAGGGGAAGGTTGATGGCTACACCTTC. V is TRBV5-4 and J is TRBJ1-2; D is perhaps TRBD1 (6 bases). CDR3 length: 14 residues. Germline V gene sequence: CDR1 SGHNT, CDR2 YYREEE (reference sequence). Deletions cut 5 bases from V and 6 bases from J, with 17 bases between.

The chain uses TRBV6-1 and TRBJ2-1; D possibly matches TRBD1 or TRBD2 (8 bases each). V lost 4 bases, J lost 0 bases, and 25 bases lay in between. Germline-derived CDR1 and CDR2 are MNHNS and SASEGT. The CDR3 length is 20 residues. In nucleotides, the CDR3 is TGTGCCAGCAGTGGGGAACAGGGGGTGGCTAGCGGGCTCTCCTACAATGAGCAGTTCTTC. Translated, it gives CASSGEQGVASGLSYNEQFF.

Remarks on this clone: Different DNA sequences within this sample yield the same CDR3. The chain links TRBV19 to TRBJ2-7, with 13 bases fitting TRBD2. V lost 4 bases and J lost 4; bases outside the gene matches: 4. This CDR3 comprises 15 residues. Germline lookup yields CDR1 LNHDA and CDR2 SQIVND (reference sequence). The CDR3: CASSTWTSGRYEQYF. CDR3 DNA sequence: TGTGCCAGTAGTACCTGGACTAGCGGGAGATACGAGCAGTACTTC.

The J gene is TRBJ2-7, the V gene TRBV5-1; 10 nucleotides line up with TRBD1. CDR3 length equals 17 residues. Germline V gives CDR1 SGHRS, CDR2 YFSETQ. Trimming took 0 bases from V and 3 from J; bases not matched to a gene: 9. This chain's CDR3 is CASSLGQGAGIYYEQYF. The CDR3, as DNA: TGCGCCAGCAGCTTGGGACAGGGGGCGGGAATCTACTACGAGCAGTACTTC.

The chain uses TRBV4-1 and TRBJ2-2; possible D gene TRBD2, 5 bases. CDR1 is MGHRA and CDR2 is YSYEKL in the germline V gene. The CDR3 is 15 amino acids. Trimming removed 1 base at V and 5 bases at J, with 11 bases between. In nucleotides, the CDR3 is TGCGCCAGCAGCCAAGGGACTTGGTCGACCGGGGAGCTGTTTTTT. Its translation is CASSQGTWSTGELFF.

The gene calls are TRBV9 and TRBJ2-7, with 12 nucleotides matching TRBD2. Germline V CDR1 and CDR2: SGDLS, YYNGEE. V trimming: 4 bases; J trimming: 5 bases; junction bases outside the gene matches: 7. The CDR3 loop spans 15 amino acids. The CDR3 coding sequence is TGTGCCAGCAGCCCGACTAGCGGGAGTCCCCACGAGCAGTACTTC. This codes for CASSPTSGSPHEQYF.

The chain is built from TRBV2 and TRBJ1-6; the D gene is possibly TRBD1 (6 bases). V was trimmed by 6 bases and J by 8 bases, leaving 14 bases between them. The germline V gene encodes CDR1 SNHLY and CDR2 FYNNEI. The CDR3 sequence is 14 residues long. CDR3 in DNA: TGTGCCAGCAGGGCCCGGCAGGGGCATTCACCCCTCCACTTT. This encodes CASRARQGHSPLHF. The full variable domain, completed using reference TRBV2 and TRBJ1-6, is EPEVTQTPSHQVTQMGQEVILRCVPISNHLYFYWYRQILGQKVEFLVSFYNNEISEKSEIFDDQFSVERPDGSNFTLKIRSTKLEDSAMYFCASRARQGHSPLHFGNGTRLTVT.

The gene calls are TRBV28 and TRBJ2-1; no firm D call. CDR1 and CDR2 from the germline V gene are MDHEN and SYDVKM. CDR3 length equals 15 residues. Trimming took 4 bases from V and 2 from J, leaving 12 bases between them. The CDR3 DNA sequence: TGTGCCAGCAGTTCGACTGGACGGGCCTACAATGAGCAGTTCTTC. It yields the protein CASSSTGRAYNEQFF.

The rearrangement joins TRBV7-9 to TRBJ2-7, with D unclear. The germline V gene encodes CDR1 SEHNR and CDR2 FQNEAQ (reference sequence). Trimming stripped 3 bases from V and 6 bases from J, with 12 bases between. This CDR3 comprises 13 residues. The CDR3 sequence is CASSFSSSVEQYF. CDR3 DNA sequence: TGTGCCAGCAGCTTTTCCTCCTCCGTCGAGCAGTACTTC.

This clone was seen just once. The rearrangement uses TRBV9 and TRBJ2-7, with 10 bases aligning to TRBD2. The CDR3 contains 18 residues. Germline CDR1 reads SGDLS; CDR2 reads YYNGEE. With 4 bases clipped from V and 6 bases from J, the junction kept 19 bases outside the gene matches. The CDR3 loop is CASSPHPSGLAVVFEQYF. The CDR3 region has the DNA TGTGCCAGCAGCCCACACCCGTCCGGACTAGCGGTCGTCTTCGAGCAGTACTTC.

The chain combines TRBV27 with TRBJ2-3; 13 positions agree with TRBD2. This CDR3 has 18 residues. CDR1 MNHEY and CDR2 SMNVEV come from the germline V gene (reference sequence). V gave up 5 bases and J gave up 2 bases; unmatched junction bases: 10. CDR3 bases: TGTGCCAGCAGTGGAGGGACTAGCGGGACCCCTTACACAGATACGCAGTATTTT. Its translation: CASSGGTSGTPYTDTQYF.

The rearrangement uses TRBV28 and TRBJ2-7; 10 bases map to TRBD1. The CDR3 is 15 amino acids. J gave up 4 bases and V 5 bases, and 8 bases lay outside the gene matches. The germline gives CDR1 MDHEN, CDR2 SYDVKM. The chain's CDR3 is CASSLEGQGKYEQYF. The DNA for the CDR3 is TGTGCCAGCAGTCTCGAGGGACAGGGGAAGTACGAGCAGTACTTC. The complete variable domain, with remaining parts taken from reference TRBV28 and TRBJ2-7, reads DVKVTQSSRYLVKRTGEKVFLECVQDMDHENMFWYRQDPGLGLRLIYFSYDVKMKEKGDIPEGYSVSREKKERFSLILESASTNQTSMYLCASSLEGQGKYEQYFGPGTRLTVT.

This clone was picked up a small number of times. The chain carries TRBV6-5 and TRBJ1-1; D might be TRBD1 (6 bases). Trimming took 7 bases from V and 5 from J, leaving 17 bases between them. The CDR3 consists of 14 residues. The germline CDR1 and CDR2 sequences are MNHEY and SVGAGI. This chain's CDR3 is CASTNRGASTEAFF. Here the CDR3 DNA reads TGTGCCAGCACCAACCGGGGGGCGAGTACTGAAGCTTTCTTT.

The count of this clone is one. This chain uses TRBV7-9 with TRBJ1-1; no reliable D call. Germline V gene data show CDR1 as SEHNR and CDR2 as FQNEAQ (reference sequence). V was cut by 0 bases and J by 4 bases, with 18 bases left in between. This CDR3 contains 17 residues. The CDR3 coding sequence is TGTGCCAGCAGCTTAGCTTATGGAGAATTAGCGGGCACTGAAGCTTTCTTT. Protein: CASSLAYGELAGTEAFF.

The CDR3 region is CASTWGATEAFF. The CDR3 region has the DNA TGTGCCAGTACCTGGGGGGCCACTGAAGCTTTCTTT. The chain links TRBV19 to TRBJ1-1, with a tentative D call TRBD1 (6 bases). V was pared by 7 bases and J by 4 bases, with 10 bases between. This CDR3 contains 12 residues. The germline V gene encodes CDR1 LNHDA and CDR2 SQIVND (reference sequence).

This rearrangement joins TRBV15 to TRBJ2-2; 12 nucleotides align to TRBD2. V shed 0 bases and J 4 bases; nucleotides not matched to a gene: 9. CDR1 and CDR2 from the germline V gene are LNHNV and YYDKDF (reference sequence). The CDR3 runs to 19 residues. CDR3: CATSREPGLAGGGTGELFF. CDR3 nucleotide sequence: TGTGCCACCAGCAGAGAACCGGGACTAGCGGGCGGCGGCACCGGGGAGCTGTTTTTT.

The J gene is TRBJ2-1, the V gene TRBV4-1, with 11 positions matching TRBD2. Trimming removed 1 base from V and 7 bases from J; junction bases left unmatched: 6. Germline lookup yields CDR1 MGHRA and CDR2 YSYEKL. The CDR3 runs 16 residues. The CDR3, as DNA: TGCGCCAGCAGCCAAGTTAGCGGGAGGGTCGGTAATGAGCAGTTCTTC. Translating gives CASSQVSGRVGNEQFF.

The table lists this clone with a count of one. The genes are TRBV7-9 and TRBJ2-2, with D unresolved. This CDR3 comprises 17 residues. Trimming pared 4 bases from V and 2 bases from J, leaving 17 bases between. Germline CDR1 is SEHNR and CDR2 is FQNEAQ (reference sequence). CDR3 coding DNA: TGTGCCAGCAGCTCCAGGACGGAGAGAATTAACACCGGGGAGCTGTTTTTT. Translation gives CASSSRTERINTGELFF.

CDR3 in amino acids: CASSADLGQGASETQYF. As DNA, the CDR3 is TGTGCCAGCTCAGCCGACTTGGGACAGGGGGCTTCGGAGACCCAGTACTTC. The V gene is TRBV18, the J gene TRBJ2-5; TRBD1 agrees at 12 bases. The germline V gene has CDR1 KGHSH and CDR2 LQKENI. The ends lost 5 bases at V and 5 bases at J; junction bases unmatched: 12. The CDR3 extends over 17 amino acids.